A single sample is the source of the 32 T cell receptor beta chains below, sequenced in a study of T-cell reconstitution after alpha-beta-depleted transplantation in children. The TCRbeta library incorporated unique molecular identifiers. TCRdb re-called the PCR reads through MiXCR, storing one row per CDR3 protein. This table has tens of thousands of distinct CDR3 sequences, roughly a sixth appearing once. Specimen: PBMCs, mostly from graft donor cells, collected 180 days after TCRalphabeta/CD19-depleted stem cell transplant. Receptors were obtained from a male patient between 2 and 15 years old who had a stem cell transplant for acute lymphoblastic leukemia, so the T cells may come from the graft donor.

The rearrangement uses TRBV20-1 and TRBJ2-7, with 9 nucleotides matching TRBD2. V dropped 1 base and J dropped 2; count of bases not matched to a gene: 6. This CDR3 is built from 15 residues. CDR1 is DFQATT, CDR2 SNEGSKA, per germline (reference sequence). The CDR3 protein is CSARASSGVAYEQYF. CDR3 nucleotide sequence: TGCAGTGCTAGAGCCTCTAGCGGGGTAGCCTACGAGCAGTACTTC.

The chain employs TRBV12-3 or TRBV12-4 and TRBJ2-6, with D maybe TRBD1 (6 bases). V gave up 2 bases and J gave up 4 bases, with 9 bases separating them. CDR3 size: 15 residues. CDR3 amino acids: CASSLYREGANVLTF. The CDR3 DNA sequence: TGTGCCAGCAGTTTATACAGGGAGGGGGCCAACGTCCTGACTTTC.

The chain employs TRBV20-1 and TRBJ2-3, with D unresolved. This CDR3 has 16 amino acids. The germline V gene has CDR1 DFQATT and CDR2 SNEGSKA (reference sequence). V lost 6 bases, J lost 1 base, and 20 bases lay in between. CDR3 amino acids: CSALGRHTVRTDTQYF. The CDR3 DNA reads as TGCAGTGCCTTAGGAAGGCACACCGTCCGCACAGATACGCAGTATTTT.

This clonotype was detected a few times. The chain has TRBV2 and TRBJ1-1, with 7 bases lining up with TRBD1. J gave up 4 bases and V 7 bases, and 6 bases lay outside the gene matches. Per germline, CDR1 SNHLY and CDR2 FYNNEI. The CDR3 is made up of 13 amino acids. The CDR3 sequence: CASNVAGGTEAFF. For the CDR3, the DNA is TGTGCCAGCAATGTGGCAGGGGGCACTGAAGCTTTCTTT.

This clonotype occurred many times. This chain links TRBV7-2 with TRBJ2-1; 7 bases line up with TRBD2. V was pared by 0 bases and J by 2 bases, with 1 base of the junction left unmatched. CDR3 length: 15 amino acids. CDR1 and CDR2 (germline): SGHTA, FQGNSA. The CDR3 sequence is CASSLAGGAYNEQFF. DNA of the CDR3: TGTGCCAGCAGCTTAGCGGGGGGGGCCTACAATGAGCAGTTCTTC.

The rearrangement links TRBV9 to TRBJ2-1, with TRBD2 matching over 14 bases. In germline, CDR1 is SGDLS, CDR2 YYNGEE. This CDR3 comprises 18 residues. J was trimmed by 5 bases and V by 1 base; bases with no gene match: 8. The CDR3 region has the DNA TGTGCCAGCAGCGTAAAACGGACTAGCGGGGGGCACCACAATGAGCAGTTCTTC. Amino acid sequence: CASSVKRTSGGHHNEQFF. Together with reference TRBV9 and TRBJ2-1, the CDR3 gives the full variable domain: DSGVTQTPKHLITATGQRVTLRCSPRSGDLSVYWYQQSLDQGLQFLIQYYNGEERAKGNILERFSAQQFPDLHSELNLSSLELGDSALYFCASSVKRTSGGHHNEQFFGPGTRLTVL.

This clonotype has a handful of counts. CDR3 bases: TGCGCCAGCAGCCCCCCCGCCCTGCAGTACGCGGACACTGAAGCTTTCTTT. This codes for CASSPPALQYADTEAFF. This rearrangement joins TRBV5-1 to TRBJ1-1; D is unresolved. V lost 4 bases and J lost 3, with 22 bases in between. The CDR3 covers 17 residues. Germline CDR1 and CDR2: SGHRS and YFSETQ.

A few counts support this clonotype. A read error may produce the germline difference seen at one junction end. The chain has TRBV7-6 and TRBJ2-1; 8 nucleotides line up with TRBD2. Germline CDR1 SGHVS, CDR2 FNYEAQ. This CDR3 comprises 16 residues. The CDR3 sequence is CASTLIPGTRVNEQFF. CDR3 bases: TGTGCCAGCACCTTAATCCCCGGGACTAGGGTAAATGAGCAGTTCTTC.

CDR3 nucleotide sequence: TGTGCCAGCAGCTTAGGCCTCACGACGGGGGCTTTCTTT. It codes for CASSLGLTTGAFF. This chain uses TRBV13 with TRBJ1-1; D unresolved. CDR3 length equals 13 residues. Germline lookup yields CDR1 PRHDT and CDR2 FYEKMQ (reference sequence). V was pared by 0 bases and J by 11 bases, with 13 bases between.

The chain uses TRBV3-1 and TRBJ2-3; possible D gene TRBD2, 5 bases. From germline, CDR1 is LGHDT and CDR2 YNNKEL (reference sequence). Trimming stripped 1 base from V and 2 bases from J, with 10 bases between. The CDR3 spans 15 residues. The CDR3 loop reads CASSQGLRDTDTQYF. CDR3 nucleotides: TGTGCCAGCAGCCAAGGGTTGAGGGACACAGATACGCAGTATTTT.

The chain carries TRBV5-1 and TRBJ2-1; D gene uncertain. Germline values: CDR1 SGHRS, CDR2 YFSETQ. The V and J ends lost 0 bases and 10 bases respectively, with 8 bases between them. This CDR3 is 12 amino acids long. The CDR3 DNA follows: TGCGCCAGCAGCTTGGTAGTGGCCGAGCAGTTCTTC. This gives the protein CASSLVVAEQFF.

The chain links TRBV7-9 to TRBJ2-1, with 10 positions matching TRBD2. Germline V gene lookup returns CDR1 SEHNR and CDR2 FQNEAQ (reference sequence). The V segment lost 5 bases and the J segment 8 bases; nucleotides outside the gene matches: 12. The CDR3 runs to 16 residues. In DNA form, the CDR3 reads TGTGCCAGCAGCCGAACCGGGACTAGCGTCGTCGATGAGCAGTTCTTC. This codes for CASSRTGTSVVDEQFF.

This clonotype was seen a few times. This chain connects TRBV20-1 to TRBJ2-1, with unresolved D. V gave up 1 base and J gave up 3 bases, with 4 bases separating them. Germline V lookup: CDR1 DFQATT, CDR2 SNEGSKA (reference sequence). CDR3 size: 12 residues. CDR3 DNA: TGCAGTGCTAGAGGGTACTACAATGAGCAGTTCTTC. This gives the protein CSARGYYNEQFF.

This clonotype was seen only a few times. The rearrangement joins TRBV7-2 to TRBJ2-2; perhaps TRBD2 as D (5 bases). This CDR3 is 13 amino acids long. The ends were cut back, 4 bases at V and 4 bases at J, with 7 bases in the middle. Germline-derived CDR1 and CDR2 are SGHTA and FQGNSA. The CDR3 DNA reads as TGTGCCAGCAGCTGGGGAGTCACCGGGGAGCTGTTTTTT. Encoded protein: CASSWGVTGELFF. Combining the CDR3 with reference TRBV7-2 and TRBJ2-2 gives the whole variable domain GAGVSQSPSNKVTEKGKDVELRCDPISGHTALYWYRQSLGQGLEFLIYFQGNSAPDKSGLPSDRFSAERTGGSVSTLTIQRTQQEDSAVYLCASSWGVTGELFFGEGSRLTVL.

This clonotype was observed many times. The chain recombines TRBV20-1 with TRBJ2-7; D is undetermined. V lost 3 bases and J lost 2, with 14 bases in between. This CDR3 contains 14 residues. Germline V gene sequence: CDR1 DFQATT, CDR2 SNEGSKA (reference sequence). CDR3: CSARQLGSAYEQYF. The DNA for the CDR3 is TGCAGTGCTAGGCAGTTGGGGTCCGCCTACGAGCAGTACTTC.

This clonotype occurred many times. This chain links TRBV20-1 with TRBJ2-3, with 14 bases that match TRBD2. Losses at the gene ends were 6 bases for V and 0 bases for J; bases not matched to a gene: 5. In germline, CDR1 is DFQATT, CDR2 SNEGSKA (reference sequence). This CDR3 contains 16 residues. CDR3 in DNA: TGCAGTGCAGGGACTAGCGGGAGATCTAGCACAGATACGCAGTATTTT. Its translation is CSAGTSGRSSTDTQYF.

V and J are TRBV6-5 and TRBJ2-1; no clear D. Germline CDR1 is MNHEY and CDR2 is SVGAGI. Between the trimmed V and J ends, which lost 0 bases and 3 bases, there was a span of 6 bases. The length of the CDR3 is 14 residues. The CDR3 here is CASSYSVLYNEQFF. The CDR3 DNA sequence: TGTGCCAGCAGTTACTCGGTACTCTACAATGAGCAGTTCTTC.

This clonotype was observed a handful of times. The rearrangement links TRBV7-2 to TRBJ2-7; 7 bases align to TRBD1. Germline assignment: CDR1 SGHTA and CDR2 FQGNSA. The length of the CDR3 is 16 residues. Germline trimming cut 4 bases from V and 0 bases from J; bases unmatched to any gene: 9. CDR3 in DNA: TGTGCCAGCAGCTACCGAGGGGGCTACCTCTCCTACGAGCAGTACTTC. Translating gives CASSYRGGYLSYEQYF.

This clonotype has a count of ten or more. The gene calls are TRBV5-1 and TRBJ1-4, with D possibly matching TRBD1 (5 bases). The length of the CDR3 is 14 residues. Germline V gene data show CDR1 as SGHRS and CDR2 as YFSETQ. V dropped 4 bases and J dropped 3 bases, with 10 bases sitting between them. CDR3 region: CASSPGRPNEKLFF. CDR3 DNA: TGCGCCAGCAGCCCGGGACGACCTAATGAAAAACTGTTTTTT.

The chain employs TRBV20-1 and TRBJ2-3; the D gene is possibly TRBD1 (5 bases). The germline gives CDR1 DFQATT, CDR2 SNEGSKA (reference sequence). The CDR3 totals 16 residues. V lost 5 bases, J lost 2 bases, and 20 bases lay in between. The CDR3 DNA is TGCAGTGCTTCGACGACCAGGGCCCTACTCACAGATACGCAGTATTTT. It is translated as CSASTTRALLTDTQYF.

The CDR3 protein is CASSLSWHVGDRDSAGGGYTF. CDR3 DNA: TGTGCCAGCAGCTTATCTTGGCACGTTGGGGACCGGGACTCTGCAGGTGGTGGCTACACCTTC. V is TRBV11-1 and J is TRBJ1-2; maybe TRBD1 (5 bases). Germline loops: CDR1 SGHAT, CDR2 FQDESV (reference sequence). Trimming removed 2 bases from V and 7 bases from J, with 35 bases in between. The CDR3 extends over 21 amino acids.

This clonotype has more than one count but fewer than ten. V and J are TRBV20-1 and TRBJ2-1; TRBD1 matches 8 bases. The CDR3 has 11 residues. Germline V gene sequence: CDR1 DFQATT, CDR2 SNEGSKA (reference sequence). CDR3 loop: CRTDRGYEQFF. The CDR3 bases are TGCAGGACCGACAGGGGCTATGAGCAGTTCTTC.

This rearrangement joins TRBV4-2 to TRBJ2-1; D perhaps matches TRBD2 (8 bases). There are 23 residues in the CDR3. Trimming shortened V by 0 bases and J by 0 bases, and 30 bases separated the two germline ends. Germline loops: CDR1 LGHNA, CDR2 YNFKEQ. CDR3 bases: TGTGCCAGCAGCCAAGATTGGGAGACAGGGTGGGCGACTAGCGACAGCTCCTACAATGAGCAGTTCTTC. This sequence encodes CASSQDWETGWATSDSSYNEQFF.

This clonotype has a handful of counts. The chain couples TRBV7-6 to TRBJ2-3; 9 bases map to TRBD1. The ends lost 0 bases at V and 7 bases at J; junction bases unmatched: 8. The CDR3 totals 16 residues. The germline V gene encodes CDR1 SGHVS and CDR2 FNYEAQ. CDR3 in DNA: TGTGCCAGCAGCTTAGCGCCGGGACAGGGTGTGAATACGCAGTATTTT. Translated, it gives CASSLAPGQGVNTQYF.

The table lists this clonotype with a few counts. The genes are TRBV7-6 and TRBJ1-2; D unresolved. The CDR3 spans 15 residues. CDR1 is SGHVS, CDR2 FNYEAQ, per germline. Trimming took off 1 base at V and 8 bases at J, with 17 bases between the two ends. The CDR3 nucleotides are TGTGCCAGCAGCTTAGGGATAGAAGAATCCGGGGGCTACACCTTC. This encodes CASSLGIEESGGYTF.

V usage is TRBV7-9 and J usage is TRBJ1-5, with TRBD1 matching 7 bases. V dropped 4 bases and J dropped 1; count of bases not matched to a gene: 7. CDR1 is SEHNR and CDR2 is FQNEAQ in the germline V gene (reference sequence). This CDR3 has 16 residues. CDR3 nucleotide sequence: TGTGCCAGCAGCTCCAACAGGGGACGGAGCAATCAGCCCCAGCATTTT. As protein: CASSSNRGRSNQPQHF. Supplemented by reference TRBV7-9 and TRBJ1-5, the full variable domain reads DTGVSQNPRHKITKRGQNVTFRCDPISEHNRLYWYRQTLGQGPEFLTYFQNEAQLEKSRLLSDRFSAERPKGSFSTLEIQRTEQGDSAMYLCASSSNRGRSNQPQHFGDGTRLSIL.

This chain uses TRBV18 with TRBJ2-7, with D possibly TRBD1 on 6 matching bases. Germline V gene sequence: CDR1 KGHSH, CDR2 LQKENI. Trimming took 4 bases from V and 0 from J, leaving 16 bases between them. There are 16 residues in the CDR3. The DNA of the CDR3 is TGTGCCAGCTCACTTAAGACAGGTTCCCTCTCCTACGAGCAGTACTTC. Its protein product is CASSLKTGSLSYEQYF.

J is TRBJ2-5 and V is TRBV11-2; 7 bases line up with TRBD2. This CDR3 spans 14 amino acids. CDR1 is SGHAT and CDR2 is FQNNGV in the germline V gene. V dropped 3 bases and J dropped 4; count of bases not matched to a gene: 5. The CDR3 reads CASSFGLAVETQYF. The DNA for the CDR3 is TGTGCCAGCAGCTTTGGTCTAGCGGTAGAGACCCAGTACTTC.

This rearrangement joins TRBV7-9 to TRBJ2-1; 9 positions agree with TRBD1. This CDR3 spans 16 amino acids. V trimming: 5 bases; J trimming: 4 bases; junction bases outside the gene matches: 9. The V gene's germline CDR1 is SEHNR and CDR2 FQNEAQ (reference sequence). The CDR3 is CASSLRDRALYNEQFF. CDR3 DNA sequence: TGTGCCAGCAGCCTCAGGGACAGGGCACTTTACAATGAGCAGTTCTTC.

This clonotype was observed a handful of times. The rearrangement links TRBV7-2 to TRBJ2-7; D may match TRBD1 or TRBD2 (5 bases each). Trimming shortened V by 6 bases and J by 6 bases, and 18 bases separated the two germline ends. The CDR3 contains 14 residues. From germline, CDR1 is SGHTA and CDR2 FQGNSA. The CDR3 reads CASRLSRDGSEQYF. DNA for the CDR3: TGTGCCAGCAGATTAAGCCGGGACGGTAGCGAGCAGTACTTC. The whole variable domain, filled in from reference TRBV7-2 and TRBJ2-7, reads GAGVSQSPSNKVTEKGKDVELRCDPISGHTALYWYRQSLGQGLEFLIYFQGNSAPDKSGLPSDRFSAERTGGSVSTLTIQRTQQEDSAVYLCASRLSRDGSEQYFGPGTRLTVT.

The chain combines TRBV12-3 or TRBV12-4 with TRBJ2-1, with a weak D call TRBD1 (6 bases). The length of the CDR3 is 16 residues. Trimming removed 4 bases from V and 0 bases from J, with 13 bases in between. The CDR3 region has the DNA TGTGCCAGCAGTTCGGACAGACCGAGCTCCTACAATGAGCAGTTCTTC. The encoded protein is CASSSDRPSSYNEQFF.

The CDR3 DNA reads TGCAGTGCTAGAGTCCGGGAGAATAGCAATCAGCCCCAGCATTTT. Translated: CSARVRENSNQPQHF. The chain has TRBV20-1 and TRBJ1-5; D is uncertain. The V end lost 1 base, the J end lost 0 bases, and 10 bases lay between the germline ends. The CDR3 spans 15 residues. CDR1 and CDR2 (germline): DFQATT, SNEGSKA (reference sequence).